Shown below are 10 T cell receptor beta chains from a single sample sequenced in a study of T cells in Graves' hyperthyroidism and ophthalmopathy. TCR beta CDR3 region amplification was performed from RNA transcripts. The HTBI primer set was used in a first-round RT-PCR of the TCR CDR3. TCRdb passed the multiplex PCR reads through MiXCR, listing each CDR3 protein once. Of about 700,000 distinct CDR3 sequences listed, 13% to 15% are singletons. Material for sequencing was blood. The receptors shown here come from a young woman with Graves' hyperthyroidism.

The chain is built from TRBV29-1 and TRBJ1-3; D gene unclear. Germline assignment: CDR1 SQVTM and CDR2 ANQGSEA. V dropped 1 base and J dropped 0 bases, with 4 bases sitting between them. CDR3 size: 13 residues. The CDR3 coding sequence is TGCAGCGTTGAAGGGGGCTCTGGAAACACCATATATTTT. Translation: CSVEGGSGNTIYF.

The chain carries TRBV3-1 and TRBJ2-2; D is uncertain. The CDR3 totals 12 residues. Germline-derived CDR1 and CDR2 are LGHDT and YNNKEL (reference sequence). V was cut by 9 bases and J by 2 bases, with 7 bases left in between. The chain's CDR3 is CASEDNTGELFF. In DNA, the CDR3 is TGTGCCAGTGAAGACAACACCGGGGAGCTGTTTTTT. The full variable domain, completed using reference TRBV3-1 and TRBJ2-2, is DTAVSQTPKYLVTQMGNDKSIKCEQNLGHDTMYWYKQDSKKFLKIMFSYNNKELIINETVPNRFSPKSPDKAHLNLHINSLELGDSAVYFCASEDNTGELFFGEGSRLTVL.

This clonotype was seen only a few times. The CDR3 nucleotides read TGTGCCAGTAGATATGAAATGGACCCCAGGGCTGGTGGGGCCAACGTCCTGACTTTC. This codes for CASRYEMDPRAGGANVLTF. V usage is TRBV19 and J usage is TRBJ2-6, with D possibly matching TRBD1 (5 bases). Germline V gene data show CDR1 as LNHDA and CDR2 as SQIVND (reference sequence). Trimming cost V 6 bases and J 3 bases, with 24 bases left between them. The CDR3 totals 19 residues.

In this sample, this clonotype turned up a few times. The chain uses TRBV4-2 and TRBJ1-2; a possible D gene is TRBD1 (6 bases). Germline lookup yields CDR1 LGHNA and CDR2 YNFKEQ. Trimming cost V 1 base and J 2 bases, with 11 bases left between them. This CDR3 is built from 15 residues. The CDR3 region has the DNA TGTGCCAGCAGCCAAGTGATCCAGGGGAACTATGGCTACACCTTC. Translation gives CASSQVIQGNYGYTF.

The chain carries TRBV20-1 and TRBJ2-7, with 8 bases matching TRBD1. V shed 4 bases, J shed 6 bases, and the junction held 8 bases outside the gene matches. The V gene's germline CDR1 is DFQATT and CDR2 SNEGSKA (reference sequence). CDR3 length: 13 amino acids. The CDR3 bases are TGCAGTGCTACTAACCAGGGGGCTCGCGAGCAGTACTTC. Translation gives CSATNQGAREQYF.

This chain links TRBV2 with TRBJ1-3, with D unclear. Trimming shortened V by 6 bases and J by 6 bases, and 18 bases separated the two germline ends. In germline, CDR1 is SNHLY, CDR2 FYNNEI. This CDR3 comprises 15 residues. The CDR3 is CASSDFGVPANTIYF. Written as DNA, the CDR3 is TGTGCCAGCAGCGACTTTGGTGTCCCTGCAAACACCATATATTTT.

This clonotype was counted a few times. The V gene is TRBV27, the J gene TRBJ2-1; D ambiguous. Germline V lookup: CDR1 MNHEY, CDR2 SMNVEV (reference sequence). CDR3 length: 14 amino acids. V was cut by 2 bases and J by 4 bases, with 9 bases left in between. The CDR3 region is CASSLVEQYNEQFF. The CDR3 DNA reads as TGTGCCAGCAGTTTAGTAGAACAATACAATGAGCAGTTCTTC.

As regards this clonotype: The CDR3 ends on some other residue instead of the conserved phenylalanine or tryptophan, so this is likely a read error. This sequence joins TRBV6-2 or TRBV6-3 and TRBJ2-7; 9 nucleotides line up with TRBD2. Trimming removed 6 bases from V and 1 base from J; junction bases left unmatched: 7. Germline V gene sequence: CDR1 MNHEY, CDR2 SVGEGT. This CDR3 spans 15 amino acids. The CDR3 is CASRRGSGSSYEQYS. The CDR3 coding sequence is TGTGCCAGCAGGAGGGGTAGCGGGAGTTCCTACGAGCAGTACTCC.

This chain joins TRBV7-3 and TRBJ2-1, with no clear D. The CDR3 sequence is 14 residues long. Trimming removed 4 bases at V and 10 bases at J, with 17 bases between. Per germline, CDR1 SGHTA and CDR2 FQGTGA. In DNA, the CDR3 is TGTGCCAGCAGCTCCCCCGGATCTCTCAGGGAGCAGTTCTTC. It is translated as CASSSPGSLREQFF.

Notes on this clonotype: A much bigger clone sits one base away, suggesting this may be a read error. The conserved phenylalanine or tryptophan is not found at the CDR3 terminus, so this likely reflects a read error. V usage is TRBV20-1 and J usage is TRBJ2-1; D gene uncertain. CDR1 DFQATT and CDR2 SNEGSKA come from the germline V gene (reference sequence). This CDR3 region has 16 residues. V shed 5 bases and J shed 0 bases, with 17 bases lying between them. The CDR3 here is CSADAPDKSSYNEQFI. The CDR3 nucleotides read TGCAGTGCTGACGCCCCAGACAAGAGCTCCTACAATGAGCAGTTCATC.